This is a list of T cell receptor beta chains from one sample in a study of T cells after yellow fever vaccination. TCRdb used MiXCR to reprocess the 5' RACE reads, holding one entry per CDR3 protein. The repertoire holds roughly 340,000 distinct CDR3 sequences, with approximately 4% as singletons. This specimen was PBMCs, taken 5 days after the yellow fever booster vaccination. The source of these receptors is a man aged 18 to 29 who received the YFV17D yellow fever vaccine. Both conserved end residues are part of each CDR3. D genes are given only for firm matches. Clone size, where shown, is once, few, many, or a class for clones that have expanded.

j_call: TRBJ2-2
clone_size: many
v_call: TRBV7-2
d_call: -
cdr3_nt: TGTGCCAGCAGCTCGACGTGGGCGGGACCCGCGAACACCGGGGAGCTGTTTTTT
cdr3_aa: CASSSTWAGPANTGELFF

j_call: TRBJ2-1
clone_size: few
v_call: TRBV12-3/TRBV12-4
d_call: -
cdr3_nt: TGTGCCAGCAGTTTACAGGGTTTGGAGCAGTTCTTC
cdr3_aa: CASSLQGLEQFF

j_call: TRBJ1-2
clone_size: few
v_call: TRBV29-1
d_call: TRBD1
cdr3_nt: TGCAGCGCGACAGGGAACGGCTACACCTTC
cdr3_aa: CSATGNGYTF

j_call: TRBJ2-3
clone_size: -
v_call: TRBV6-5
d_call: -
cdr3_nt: TGTGCCAGCAGTTACTCACGACCAGGCGGGACAGATACGCAGTATTTT
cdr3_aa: CASSYSRPGGTDTQYF

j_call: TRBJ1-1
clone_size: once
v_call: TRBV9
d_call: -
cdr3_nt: TGTGCCAGCAGCGTAGGTGGTCGGGGGGCGAACACTGAAGCTTTCTTT
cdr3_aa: CASSVGGRGANTEAFF

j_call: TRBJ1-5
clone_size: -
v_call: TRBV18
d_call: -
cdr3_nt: TGTGCCAGCTCACAGGGGCGGGATCAGCCCCAGCATTTT
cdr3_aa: CASSQGRDQPQHF

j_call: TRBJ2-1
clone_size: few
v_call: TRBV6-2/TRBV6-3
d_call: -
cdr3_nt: TGTGCCAGCAGTTACTCTTTTTTGAGACACCTTCGCAATGAGCAGTTCTTC
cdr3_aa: CASSYSFLRHLRNEQFF

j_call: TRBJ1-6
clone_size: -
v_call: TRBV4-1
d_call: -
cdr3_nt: TGCGCCAGCAGCCACCGACAGGCCACCAATTCACCCCTCCACTTT
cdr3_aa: CASSHRQATNSPLHF

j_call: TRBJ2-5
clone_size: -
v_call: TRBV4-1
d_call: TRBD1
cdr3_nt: TGCGCCAGCAGCCTCCGGGACAGGGTGACTCGAGAGACCCAGTACTTC
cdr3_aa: CASSLRDRVTRETQYF

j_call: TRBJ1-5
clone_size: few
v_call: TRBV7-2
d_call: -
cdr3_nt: TGTGCCAGCAGCTTCGTTCCACGAAATCAGCCCCAGCATTTT
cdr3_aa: CASSFVPRNQPQHF

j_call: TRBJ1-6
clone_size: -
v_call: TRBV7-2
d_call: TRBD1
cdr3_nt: TGTGCCAGTTCGACAGGGCACTTATTCGGCTCACCCCTCCACTTT
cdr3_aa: CASSTGHLFGSPLHF

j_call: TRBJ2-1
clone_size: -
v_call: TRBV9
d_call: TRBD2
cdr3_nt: TGTGCCAGCAGCGTGGGGGGAGGGGTTTCGGGAGAGTTCTTC
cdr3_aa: CASSVGGGVSGEFF

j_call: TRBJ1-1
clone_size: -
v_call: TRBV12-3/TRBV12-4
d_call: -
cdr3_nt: TGTGCCAGCAGCTATCAGAGGAACACTGAAGCTTTCTTT
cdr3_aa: CASSYQRNTEAFF

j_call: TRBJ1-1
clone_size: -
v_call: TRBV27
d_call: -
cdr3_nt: TGTGCCAGCAGTCCCTCCCCGGGGCAAGCTGAAGCTTTCTTT
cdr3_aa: CASSPSPGQAEAFF

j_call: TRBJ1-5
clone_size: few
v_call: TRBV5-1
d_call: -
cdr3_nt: TGCGCCAGCAGCTTGGACGGATTTTTGGCCCAGCATTTT
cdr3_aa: CASSLDGFLAQHF

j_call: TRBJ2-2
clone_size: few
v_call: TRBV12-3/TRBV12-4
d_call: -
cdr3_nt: TGTGCCAGCAGTTTACATACTGGCGGGGAGCTGTTTTTT
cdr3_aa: CASSLHTGGELFF